The 3 T cell receptor beta chains reported below all come from one sample, sequenced in a study of Graves' ophthalmopathy and Graves' hyperthyroidism. Using RNA transcripts, the TCR beta CDR3 regions were amplified. The first-round RT-PCR employed HTBI primers together with the Qiagen OneStep RT-PCR kit. A multiplex PCR was then performed as the second round. TCRdb reanalysed the multiplex PCR reads using MiXCR and keeps one entry per CDR3 protein. The sample has roughly 480,000 distinct CDR3 sequences; 14% are singletons. Material: blood. The source of these receptors is a woman in her 30s with Graves' ophthalmopathy.

This clonotype was counted many times. The CDR3 sequence is CASSPRGPGANVLTF. Written as DNA, the CDR3 is TGTGCCAGCAGTCCCCGTGGGCCTGGGGCCAACGTCCTGACTTTC. The V and J genes are TRBV12-3 or TRBV12-4 and TRBJ2-6; D remains unclear. Trimming pared 5 bases from V and 2 bases from J, leaving 10 bases between. This CDR3 has 15 amino acids.

At least ten counts were recorded for this clonotype. This chain connects TRBV6-5 to TRBJ2-5; 7 nucleotides align to TRBD1. V shed 10 bases, J shed 2 bases, and the junction held 4 bases outside the gene matches. The CDR3 loop spans 12 amino acids. Looked up from germline, CDR1 is MNHEY and CDR2 is SVGAGI. The CDR3 DNA follows: TGTGCCACCAGGGGGTTTCAAGAGACCCAGTACTTC. Translated, it gives CATRGFQETQYF.

This clonotype showed up just a few times. This sequence joins TRBV7-9 and TRBJ1-3, with D unresolved. V lost 5 bases and J lost 4, with 12 bases in between. Germline lookup yields CDR1 SEHNR and CDR2 FQNEAQ (reference sequence). This CDR3 spans 14 amino acids. CDR3 protein: CASSPSVGGNTIYF. CDR3 bases: TGTGCCAGCAGCCCTAGCGTGGGCGGAAACACCATATATTTT.